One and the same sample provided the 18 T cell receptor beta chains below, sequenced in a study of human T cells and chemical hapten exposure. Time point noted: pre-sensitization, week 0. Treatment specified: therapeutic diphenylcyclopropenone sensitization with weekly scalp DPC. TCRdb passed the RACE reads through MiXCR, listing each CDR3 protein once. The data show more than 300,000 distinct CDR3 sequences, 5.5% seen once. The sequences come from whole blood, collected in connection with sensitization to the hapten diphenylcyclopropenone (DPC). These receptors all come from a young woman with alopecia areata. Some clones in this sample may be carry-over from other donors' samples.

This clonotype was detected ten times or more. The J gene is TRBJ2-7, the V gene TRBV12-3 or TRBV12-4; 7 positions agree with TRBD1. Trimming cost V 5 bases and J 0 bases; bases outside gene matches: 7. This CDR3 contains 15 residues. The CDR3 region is CASSRLQGNSYEQYF. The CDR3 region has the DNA TGTGCCAGCAGTCGGCTACAGGGGAACTCCTACGAGCAGTACTTC.

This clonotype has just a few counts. The chain's CDR3 is CASSQAPAGGGDYGYTF. CDR3 DNA: TGCGCCAGCAGCCAAGCCCCTGCTGGTGGAGGAGACTATGGCTACACCTTC. The chain links TRBV4-3 to TRBJ1-2; D gene unclear. This CDR3 comprises 17 residues. Germline CDR1 reads LGHNA; CDR2 reads YSLEER. Trimming cost V 1 base and J 3 bases, with 18 bases left between them.

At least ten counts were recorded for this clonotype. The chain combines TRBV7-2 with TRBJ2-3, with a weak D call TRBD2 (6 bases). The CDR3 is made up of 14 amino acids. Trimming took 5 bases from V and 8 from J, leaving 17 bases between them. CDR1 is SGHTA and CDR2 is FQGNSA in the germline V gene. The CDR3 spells CASSTGLAPVTQYF. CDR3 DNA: TGTGCCAGCAGCACGGGACTGGCCCCAGTTACGCAGTATTTT. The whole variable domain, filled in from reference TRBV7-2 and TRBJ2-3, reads GAGVSQSPSNKVTEKGKDVELRCDPISGHTALYWYRQSLGQGLEFLIYFQGNSAPDKSGLPSDRFSAERTGGSVSTLTIQRTQQEDSAVYLCASSTGLAPVTQYFGPGTRLTVL.

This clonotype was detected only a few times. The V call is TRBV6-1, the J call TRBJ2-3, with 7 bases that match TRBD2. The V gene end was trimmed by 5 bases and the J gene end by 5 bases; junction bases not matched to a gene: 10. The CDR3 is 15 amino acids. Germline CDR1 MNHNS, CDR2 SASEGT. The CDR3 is CASSSRGGGIDTQYF. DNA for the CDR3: TGTGCCAGCAGTAGCCGTGGCGGGGGAATAGATACGCAGTATTTT.

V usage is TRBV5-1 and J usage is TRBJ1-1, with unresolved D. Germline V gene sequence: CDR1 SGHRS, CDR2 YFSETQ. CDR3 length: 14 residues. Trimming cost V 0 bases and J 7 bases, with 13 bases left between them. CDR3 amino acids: CASSLDPASLEAFF. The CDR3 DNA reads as TGCGCCAGCAGCTTGGATCCTGCCAGTCTTGAAGCTTTCTTT.

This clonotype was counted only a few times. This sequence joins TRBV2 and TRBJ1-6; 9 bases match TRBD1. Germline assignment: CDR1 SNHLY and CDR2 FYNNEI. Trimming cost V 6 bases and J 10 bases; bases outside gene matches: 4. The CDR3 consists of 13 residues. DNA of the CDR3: TGTGCCAGCAGAGGACAGGGGAAATCACCCCTCCACTTT. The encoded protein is CASRGQGKSPLHF.

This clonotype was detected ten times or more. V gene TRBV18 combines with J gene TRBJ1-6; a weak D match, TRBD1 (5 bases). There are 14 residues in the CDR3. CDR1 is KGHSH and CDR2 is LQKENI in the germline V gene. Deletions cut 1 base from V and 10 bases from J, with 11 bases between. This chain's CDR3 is CASSPQGRESPLHF. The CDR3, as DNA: TGTGCCAGCTCACCACAGGGCAGGGAATCACCCCTCCACTTT.

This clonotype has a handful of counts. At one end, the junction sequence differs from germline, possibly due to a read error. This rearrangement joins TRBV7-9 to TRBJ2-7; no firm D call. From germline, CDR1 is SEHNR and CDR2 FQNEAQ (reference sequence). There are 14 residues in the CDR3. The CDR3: CASSYPGPSHEQYF. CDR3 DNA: TGTGCCAGCAGCTACCCGGGCCCCTCCCACGAGCAGTACTTC.

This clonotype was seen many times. CDR3 loop: CASSPRLAGGLAHTRTQYF. In DNA form, the CDR3 reads TGTGCCAGCAGCCCGCGACTAGCGGGGGGCCTCGCACACACACGAACGCAGTATTTT. The chain is built from TRBV3-1 and TRBJ2-3; 13 positions match TRBD2. V was clipped by 4 bases and J by 9 bases; unmatched bases: 19. The CDR3 has 19 residues. Germline values: CDR1 LGHDT, CDR2 YNNKEL (reference sequence).

CDR3 residues: CASSRVTGGSTDTQYF. CDR3 coding DNA: TGTGCCAGCAGCCGCGTGACAGGGGGTAGCACAGATACGCAGTATTTT. V and J are TRBV7-9 and TRBJ2-3, with 9 bases matching TRBD1. V was clipped by 5 bases and J by 0 bases; unmatched bases: 6. The CDR3 length is 16 residues. Germline CDR1 reads SEHNR; CDR2 reads FQNEAQ (reference sequence).

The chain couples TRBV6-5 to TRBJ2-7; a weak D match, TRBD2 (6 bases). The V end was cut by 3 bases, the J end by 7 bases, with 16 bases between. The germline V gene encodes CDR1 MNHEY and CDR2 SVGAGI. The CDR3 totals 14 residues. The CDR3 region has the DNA TGTGCCAGCAGTTATACCGGGGGAAGAGGGGAGCAGTACTTC. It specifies CASSYTGGRGEQYF.

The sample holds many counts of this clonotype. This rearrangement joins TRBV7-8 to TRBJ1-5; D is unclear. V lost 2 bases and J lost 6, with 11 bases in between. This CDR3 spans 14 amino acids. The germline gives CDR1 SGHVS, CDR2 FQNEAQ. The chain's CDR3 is CASSLRDGGQPQHF. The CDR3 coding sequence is TGTGCCAGCAGCTTACGAGATGGAGGTCAGCCCCAGCATTTT.

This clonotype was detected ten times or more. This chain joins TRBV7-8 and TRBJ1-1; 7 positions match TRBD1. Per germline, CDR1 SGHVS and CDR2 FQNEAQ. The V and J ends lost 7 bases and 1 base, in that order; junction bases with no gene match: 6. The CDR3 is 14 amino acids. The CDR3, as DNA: TGTGCCAGCACACCTGGGACAGCGAACACTGAAGCTTTCTTT. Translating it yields CASTPGTANTEAFF.

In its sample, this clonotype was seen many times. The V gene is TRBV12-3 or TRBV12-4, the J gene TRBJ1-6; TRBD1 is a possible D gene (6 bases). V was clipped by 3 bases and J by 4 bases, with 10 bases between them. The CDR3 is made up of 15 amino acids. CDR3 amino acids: CASSFSQGYNSPLHF. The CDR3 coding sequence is TGTGCCAGCAGTTTCTCCCAGGGGTATAATTCACCCCTCCACTTT.

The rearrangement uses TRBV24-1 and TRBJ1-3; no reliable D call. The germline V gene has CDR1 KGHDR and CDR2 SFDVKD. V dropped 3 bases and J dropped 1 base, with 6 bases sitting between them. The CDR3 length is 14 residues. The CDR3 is CATSDPESGNTIYF. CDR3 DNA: TGTGCCACCAGTGATCCCGAGTCTGGAAACACCATATATTTT.

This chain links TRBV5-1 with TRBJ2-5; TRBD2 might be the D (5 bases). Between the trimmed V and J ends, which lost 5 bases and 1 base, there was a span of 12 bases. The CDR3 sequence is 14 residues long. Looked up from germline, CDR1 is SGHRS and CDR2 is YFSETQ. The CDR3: CASSFSSSQETQYF. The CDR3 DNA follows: TGCGCCAGCAGTTTCTCTAGCAGCCAAGAGACCCAGTACTTC.

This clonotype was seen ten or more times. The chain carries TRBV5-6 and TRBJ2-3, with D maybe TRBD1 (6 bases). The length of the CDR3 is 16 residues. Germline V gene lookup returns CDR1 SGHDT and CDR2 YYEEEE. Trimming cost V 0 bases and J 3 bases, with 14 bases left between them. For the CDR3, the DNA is TGTGCCAGCAGCTTGGCCTGGACAGTTTCGACAGATACGCAGTATTTT. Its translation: CASSLAWTVSTDTQYF.

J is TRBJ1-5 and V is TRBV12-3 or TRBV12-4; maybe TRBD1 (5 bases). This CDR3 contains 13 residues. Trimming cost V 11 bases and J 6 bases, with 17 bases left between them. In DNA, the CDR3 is TGTGCCTCTCAAGGGCCAGGGTTTCAGCCCCAGCATTTT. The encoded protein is CASQGPGFQPQHF.